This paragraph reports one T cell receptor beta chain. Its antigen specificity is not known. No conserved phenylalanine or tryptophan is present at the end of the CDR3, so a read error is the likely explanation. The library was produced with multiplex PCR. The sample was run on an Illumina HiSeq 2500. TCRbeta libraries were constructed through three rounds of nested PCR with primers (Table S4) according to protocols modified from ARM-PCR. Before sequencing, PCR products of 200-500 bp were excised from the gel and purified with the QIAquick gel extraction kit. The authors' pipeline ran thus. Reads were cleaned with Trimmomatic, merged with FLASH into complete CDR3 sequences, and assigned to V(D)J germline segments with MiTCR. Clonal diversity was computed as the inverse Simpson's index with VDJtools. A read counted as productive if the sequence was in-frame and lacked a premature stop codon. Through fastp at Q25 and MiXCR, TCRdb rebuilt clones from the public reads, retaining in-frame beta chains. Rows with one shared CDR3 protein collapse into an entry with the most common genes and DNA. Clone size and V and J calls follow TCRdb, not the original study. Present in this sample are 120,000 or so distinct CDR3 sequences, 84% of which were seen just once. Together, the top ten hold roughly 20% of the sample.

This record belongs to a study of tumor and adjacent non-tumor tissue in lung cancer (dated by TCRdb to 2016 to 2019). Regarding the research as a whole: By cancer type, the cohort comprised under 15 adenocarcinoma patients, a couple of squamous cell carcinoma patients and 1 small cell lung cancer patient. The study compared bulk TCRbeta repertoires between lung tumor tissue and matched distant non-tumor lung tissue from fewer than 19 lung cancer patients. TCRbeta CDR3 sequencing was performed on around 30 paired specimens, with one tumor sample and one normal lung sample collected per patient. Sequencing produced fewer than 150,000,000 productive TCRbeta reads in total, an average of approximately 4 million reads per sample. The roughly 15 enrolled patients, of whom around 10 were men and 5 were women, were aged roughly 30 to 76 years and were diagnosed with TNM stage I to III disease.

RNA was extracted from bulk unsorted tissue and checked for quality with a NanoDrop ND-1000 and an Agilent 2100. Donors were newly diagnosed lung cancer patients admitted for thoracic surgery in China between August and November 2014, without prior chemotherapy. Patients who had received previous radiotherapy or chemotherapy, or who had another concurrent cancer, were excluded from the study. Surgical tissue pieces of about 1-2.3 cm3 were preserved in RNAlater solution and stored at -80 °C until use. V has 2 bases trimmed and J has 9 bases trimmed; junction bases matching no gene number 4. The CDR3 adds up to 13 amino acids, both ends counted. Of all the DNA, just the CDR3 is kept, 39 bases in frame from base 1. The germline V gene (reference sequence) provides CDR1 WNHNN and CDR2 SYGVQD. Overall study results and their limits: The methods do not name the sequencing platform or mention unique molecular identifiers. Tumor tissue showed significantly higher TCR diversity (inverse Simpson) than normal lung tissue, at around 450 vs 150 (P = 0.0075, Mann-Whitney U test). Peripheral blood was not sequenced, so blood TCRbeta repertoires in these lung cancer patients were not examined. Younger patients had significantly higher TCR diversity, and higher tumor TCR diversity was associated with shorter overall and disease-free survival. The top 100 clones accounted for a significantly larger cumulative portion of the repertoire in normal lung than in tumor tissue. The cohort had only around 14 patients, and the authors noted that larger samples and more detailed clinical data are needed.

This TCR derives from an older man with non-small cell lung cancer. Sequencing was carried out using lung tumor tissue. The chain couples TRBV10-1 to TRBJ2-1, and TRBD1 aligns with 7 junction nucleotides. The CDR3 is CASSERQGPEQFL. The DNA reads TGCGCCAGCAGTGAGAGACAGGGACCTGAGCAGTTCTTA.